These 14 T cell receptor beta chains were sequenced from one sample in a study of T cell changes during pregnancy in multiple sclerosis. Here immunoSEQ multiplex PCR was the method, and the copy in TCRdb shows in-frame clones only, minus some. This repertoire shows fewer than 65,000 clones, 75% to 95% found once; its top ten account for about 2.2%. This material consisted of peripheral blood, taken in the third trimester of pregnancy. Receptors originate from a female donor in good health, enrolled as a control in a pregnancy study.

The chain joins TRBV28 to TRBJ2-7; D is possibly TRBD1 (5 bases). The V and J ends lost 5 bases and 2 bases respectively, with 16 bases between them. Germline CDR1 and CDR2: MDHEN and SYDVKM. The CDR3 has 15 residues. The CDR3 sequence: CASSTPQGTTYEQYF. In DNA, the CDR3 is TGTGCCAGCAGTACCCCCCAGGGAACCACCTACGAGCAGTACTTC.

This sequence joins TRBV6-1 and TRBJ2-2, with 8 bases identical to TRBD2. The junction had 6 bases not matched to a gene; V was cut back by 1 base and J by 5 bases. This CDR3 contains 16 residues. Germline CDR1 and CDR2: MNHNS and SASEGT. The DNA of the CDR3 is TGTGCCAGCAGTGAAGAGGCGGGAGGAGGAACCGGGGAGCTGTTTTTT. Protein product: CASSEEAGGGTGELFF.

The chain links TRBV12-5 to TRBJ2-7, with 9 nucleotides matching TRBD1. The V segment lost 2 bases and the J segment 6 bases; nucleotides outside the gene matches: 11. CDR1 is LGHNT and CDR2 is FRNRAP in the germline V gene. CDR3 size: 16 residues. CDR3 residues: CASGLSTGGAGSEQYF. CDR3 DNA: TGTGCTAGTGGTTTGTCCACAGGGGGCGCAGGGTCCGAGCAGTACTTC.

The rearrangement links TRBV10-3 to TRBJ2-2; no clear D. The CDR3 is 16 residues long. V lost 0 bases, J lost 1 base, and 9 bases lay in between. Germline V gives CDR1 ENHRY, CDR2 SYGVKD. Here the CDR3 DNA reads TGTGCCATCAGTGAGTCGTTCCCTAGGAACACCGGGGAGCTGTTTTTT. Protein sequence: CAISESFPRNTGELFF.

The chain uses TRBV5-6 and TRBJ1-2; unclear D gene. The V gene lost 0 bases and the J gene lost 4 bases, with 7 bases spanning the gap. The CDR3 is 13 amino acids. Germline loops: CDR1 SGHDT, CDR2 YYEEEE. CDR3 loop: CASSLGDTYGYTF. For the CDR3, the DNA is TGTGCCAGCAGCTTGGGAGACACCTATGGCTACACCTTC. Full variable domain (missing parts from reference TRBV5-6 and TRBJ1-2): DAGVTQSPTHLIKTRGQQVTLRCSPKSGHDTVSWYQQALGQGPQFIFQYYEEEERQRGNFPDRFSGHQFPNYSSELNVNALLLGDSALYLCASSLGDTYGYTFGSGTRLTVV.

This chain joins TRBV29-1 and TRBJ2-7; no definite D call. This CDR3 has 13 amino acids. Trimming cost V 7 bases and J 1 base, with 14 bases left between them. Per germline, CDR1 SQVTM and CDR2 ANQGSEA. DNA of the CDR3: TGCAGCGCCCGCCGAGCGAATTCCTACGAGCAGTACTTC. Translation: CSARRANSYEQYF.

CDR3 region: CAITVGGGYTF. The CDR3 nucleotides read TGTGCCATAACGGTAGGGGGTGGCTACACCTTC. This rearrangement joins TRBV5-4 to TRBJ1-2; possible D gene TRBD1, 6 bases. The germline V gene encodes CDR1 SGHNT and CDR2 YYREEE (reference sequence). Deletions cut 9 bases from V and 7 bases from J, with 13 bases between. This CDR3 contains 11 residues.

The chain employs TRBV19 and TRBJ1-5, with D unresolved. V was cut by 4 bases and J by 5 bases, with 9 bases left in between. This CDR3 contains 13 residues. From germline, CDR1 is LNHDA and CDR2 SQIVND (reference sequence). The CDR3 spells CASSTLLHQPQHF. The DNA of the CDR3 is TGTGCCAGTAGTACCCTTCTCCATCAGCCCCAGCATTTT.

The J gene is TRBJ2-5, the V gene TRBV19; no firm D call. Trimming pared 1 base from V and 5 bases from J, leaving 8 bases between. Per germline, CDR1 LNHDA and CDR2 SQIVND (reference sequence). The CDR3 covers 13 residues. This CDR3 is CASSIGRAETQYF. In DNA form, the CDR3 reads TGTGCCAGTAGTATAGGGAGAGCGGAGACCCAGTACTTC. Filled out from reference TRBV19 and TRBJ2-5, the complete variable domain reads DGGITQSPKYLFRKEGQNVTLSCEQNLNHDAMYWYRQDPGQGLRLIYYSQIVNDFQKGDIAEGYSVSREKKESFPLTVTSAQKNPTAFYLCASSIGRAETQYFGPGTRLLVL.

The rearrangement uses TRBV10-1 and TRBJ2-3; 10 bases match TRBD1. In germline, CDR1 is WNHNN, CDR2 SYGVQD (reference sequence). The CDR3 sequence is 16 residues long. Trimming cost V 7 bases and J 5 bases; bases outside gene matches: 12. CDR3 bases: TGCGCCAGCATTTCCACGGACAGGGGGTTAGGAGATACGCAGTATTTT. Amino acids: CASISTDRGLGDTQYF.

The count of this clone is one. The CDR3 protein is CASSSRPGFEETQYF. CDR3 coding DNA: TGTGCCAGCAGCTCACGCCCAGGGTTTGAAGAGACCCAGTACTTC. The chain combines TRBV5-6 with TRBJ2-5; D may be TRBD1 (5 bases). From germline, CDR1 is SGHDT and CDR2 YYEEEE. Trimming took off 3 bases at V and 3 bases at J, with 15 bases between the two ends. This CDR3 is 15 amino acids long.

The chain combines TRBV27 with TRBJ1-2; tentatively, D is TRBD1 (5 bases). The CDR3 consists of 14 residues. In germline, CDR1 is MNHEY, CDR2 SMNVEV (reference sequence). The ends were cut back, 6 bases at V and 3 bases at J, with 14 bases in the middle. CDR3 region: CASRSPGLDYGYTF. As DNA, the CDR3 is TGTGCCAGCAGGTCCCCAGGGCTTGACTATGGCTACACCTTC.

The gene calls are TRBV9 and TRBJ2-1; the D gene is possibly TRBD2 (6 bases). This CDR3 is built from 16 residues. With 3 bases removed from V and 3 bases from J, the gap between germline ends came to 16 bases. From germline, CDR1 is SGDLS and CDR2 YYNGEE. The CDR3 DNA follows: TGTGCCAGCAGCGCGGGGAGCGGGTCTTTCTACAATGAGCAGTTCTTC. Its protein is CASSAGSGSFYNEQFF. Full variable domain (missing parts from reference TRBV9 and TRBJ2-1): DSGVTQTPKHLITATGQRVTLRCSPRSGDLSVYWYQQSLDQGLQFLIQYYNGEERAKGNILERFSAQQFPDLHSELNLSSLELGDSALYFCASSAGSGSFYNEQFFGPGTRLTVL.

This clone occurred a few times. This chain connects TRBV6-6 to TRBJ2-2; tentative D call: TRBD2 (6 bases). Germline assignment: CDR1 MNHNY and CDR2 SVGAGI (reference sequence). Trimming stripped 5 bases from V and 4 bases from J, with 8 bases between. The CDR3 covers 13 residues. CDR3 loop: CASSGGSTGELFF. The CDR3 DNA reads as TGTGCCAGCAGTGGGGGGAGCACCGGGGAGCTGTTTTTT.